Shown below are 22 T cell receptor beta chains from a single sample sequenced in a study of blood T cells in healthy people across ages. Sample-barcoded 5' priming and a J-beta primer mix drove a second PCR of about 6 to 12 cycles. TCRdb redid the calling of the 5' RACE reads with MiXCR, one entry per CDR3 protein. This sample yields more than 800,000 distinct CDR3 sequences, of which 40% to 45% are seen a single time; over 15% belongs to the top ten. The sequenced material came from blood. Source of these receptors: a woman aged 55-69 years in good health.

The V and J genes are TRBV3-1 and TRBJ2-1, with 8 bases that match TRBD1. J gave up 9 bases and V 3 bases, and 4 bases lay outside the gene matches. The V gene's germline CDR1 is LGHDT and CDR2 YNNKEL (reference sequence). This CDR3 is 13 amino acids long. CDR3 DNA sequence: TGTGCCAGCAGCCAGTTCAGGGGGCGTGAGCAGTTCTTC. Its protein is CASSQFRGREQFF.

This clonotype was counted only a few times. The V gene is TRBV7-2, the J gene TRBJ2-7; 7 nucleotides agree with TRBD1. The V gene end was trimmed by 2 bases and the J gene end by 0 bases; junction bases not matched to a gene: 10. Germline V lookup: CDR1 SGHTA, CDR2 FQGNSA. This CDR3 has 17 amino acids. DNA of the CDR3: TGTGCCAGCAGCTTAAGCCCCCGGCCAGGGGGCTCCTACGAGCAGTACTTC. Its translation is CASSLSPRPGGSYEQYF.

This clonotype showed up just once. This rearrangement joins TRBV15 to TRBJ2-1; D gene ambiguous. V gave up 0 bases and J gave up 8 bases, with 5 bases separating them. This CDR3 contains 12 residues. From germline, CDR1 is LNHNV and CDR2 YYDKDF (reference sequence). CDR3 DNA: TGTGCCACCAGCAGAGATTATGATGAGCAGTTCTTC. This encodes CATSRDYDEQFF.

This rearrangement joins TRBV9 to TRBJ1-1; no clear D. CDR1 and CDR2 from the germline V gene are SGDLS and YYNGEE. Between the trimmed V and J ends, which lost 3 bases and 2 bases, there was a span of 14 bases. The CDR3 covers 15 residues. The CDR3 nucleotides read TGTGCCAGCAGCGCAGTGAGGTTGGCTAACACTGAAGCTTTCTTT. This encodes CASSAVRLANTEAFF.

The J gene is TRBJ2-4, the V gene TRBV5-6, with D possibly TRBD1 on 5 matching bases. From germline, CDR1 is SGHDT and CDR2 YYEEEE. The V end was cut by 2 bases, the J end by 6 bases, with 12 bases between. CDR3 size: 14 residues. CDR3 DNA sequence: TGTGCCAGCAGCTTCTCCCCCAGGGTAAACATTCAGTACTTC. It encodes CASSFSPRVNIQYF.

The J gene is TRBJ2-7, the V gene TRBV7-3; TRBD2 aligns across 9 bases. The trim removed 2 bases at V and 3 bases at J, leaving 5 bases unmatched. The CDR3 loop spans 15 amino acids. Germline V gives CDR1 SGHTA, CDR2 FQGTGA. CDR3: CASSLGGAGGYEQYF. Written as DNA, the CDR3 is TGTGCCAGCAGCTTAGGGGGAGCGGGAGGCTACGAGCAGTACTTC.

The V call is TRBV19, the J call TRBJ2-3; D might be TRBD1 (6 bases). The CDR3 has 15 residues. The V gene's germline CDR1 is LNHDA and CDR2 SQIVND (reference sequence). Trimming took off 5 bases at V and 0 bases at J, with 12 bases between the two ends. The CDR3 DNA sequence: TGTGCCAGTAGTCGAACAGGGCTCAGCACAGATACGCAGTATTTT. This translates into CASSRTGLSTDTQYF.

CDR3 loop: CSVEDRGKTSSTDTQYF. DNA for the CDR3: TGCAGCGTTGAAGATCGGGGGAAGACCTCTAGCACAGATACGCAGTATTTT. The chain uses TRBV29-1 and TRBJ2-3; possible D gene TRBD2, 6 bases. This CDR3 has 17 residues. The germline V and J ends were trimmed by 0 bases and 0 bases, with 16 bases remaining between them. The germline V gene encodes CDR1 SQVTM and CDR2 ANQGSEA.

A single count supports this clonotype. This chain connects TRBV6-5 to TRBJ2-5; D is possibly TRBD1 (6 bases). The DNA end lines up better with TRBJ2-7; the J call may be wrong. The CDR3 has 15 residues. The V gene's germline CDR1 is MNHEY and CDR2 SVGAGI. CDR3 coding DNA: TGTGCCAGCAGCCACCCCGGACAGACTTTCTACGAGCAGTACTTC. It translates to CASSHPGQTFYEQYF.

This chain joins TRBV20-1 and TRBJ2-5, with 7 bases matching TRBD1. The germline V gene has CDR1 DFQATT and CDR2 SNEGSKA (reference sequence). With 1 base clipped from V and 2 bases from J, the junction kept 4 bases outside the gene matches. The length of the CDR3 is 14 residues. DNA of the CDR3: TGCAGTGCTAGAGGGGACAGCCAACAAGAGACCCAGTACTTC. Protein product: CSARGDSQQETQYF.

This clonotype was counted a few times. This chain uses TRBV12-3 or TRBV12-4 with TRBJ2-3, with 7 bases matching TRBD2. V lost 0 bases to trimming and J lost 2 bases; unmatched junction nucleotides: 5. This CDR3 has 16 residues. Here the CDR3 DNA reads TGTGCCAGCAGTTTAGCCGGGGACTACTACACAGATACGCAGTATTTT. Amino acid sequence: CASSLAGDYYTDTQYF.

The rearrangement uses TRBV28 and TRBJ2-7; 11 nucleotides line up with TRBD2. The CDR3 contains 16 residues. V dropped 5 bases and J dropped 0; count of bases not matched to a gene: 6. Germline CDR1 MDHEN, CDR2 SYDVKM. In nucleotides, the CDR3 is TGTGCCAGCAGTCCCTTTAGCGGGAGGGCCTCCTACGAGCAGTACTTC. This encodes CASSPFSGRASYEQYF.

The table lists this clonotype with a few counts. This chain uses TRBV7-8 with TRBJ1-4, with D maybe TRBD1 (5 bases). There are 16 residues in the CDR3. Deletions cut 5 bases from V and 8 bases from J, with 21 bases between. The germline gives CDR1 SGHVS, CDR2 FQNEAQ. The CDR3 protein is CASSPYLRGKTEKLFF. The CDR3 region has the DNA TGTGCCAGCAGCCCCTACCTTAGGGGCAAAACGGAAAAACTGTTTTTT. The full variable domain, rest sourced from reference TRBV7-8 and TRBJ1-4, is GAGVSQSPRYKVAKRGQDVALRCDPISGHVSLFWYQQALGQGPEFLTYFQNEAQLDKSGLPSDRFFAERPEGSVSTLKIQRTQQEDSAVYLCASSPYLRGKTEKLFFGSGTQLSVL.

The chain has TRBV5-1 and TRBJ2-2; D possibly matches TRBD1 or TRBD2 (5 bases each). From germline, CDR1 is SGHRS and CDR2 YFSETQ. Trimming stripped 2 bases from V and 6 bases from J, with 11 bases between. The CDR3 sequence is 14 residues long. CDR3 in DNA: TGCGCCAGCAGCTTTCAGGGAGTCCCCGGGGAGCTGTTTTTT. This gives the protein CASSFQGVPGELFF.

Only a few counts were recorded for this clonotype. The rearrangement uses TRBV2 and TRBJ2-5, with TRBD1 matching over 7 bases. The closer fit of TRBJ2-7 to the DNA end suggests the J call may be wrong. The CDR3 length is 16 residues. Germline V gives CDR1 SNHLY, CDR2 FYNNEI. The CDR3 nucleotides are TGTGCCAGCAGTGAAGTGGGGCAGGGGGATAGCGACGAGCAGTACTTC. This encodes CASSEVGQGDSDEQYF.

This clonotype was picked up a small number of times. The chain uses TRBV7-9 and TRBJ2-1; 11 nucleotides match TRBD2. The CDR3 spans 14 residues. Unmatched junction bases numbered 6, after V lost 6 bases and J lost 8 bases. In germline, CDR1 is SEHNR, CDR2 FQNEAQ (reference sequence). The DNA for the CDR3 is TGTGCCAGCAGGGTAGCGGGAGGGCCCGATGAGCAGTTCTTC. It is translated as CASRVAGGPDEQFF. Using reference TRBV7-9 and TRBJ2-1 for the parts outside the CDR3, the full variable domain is DTGVSQNPRHKITKRGQNVTFRCDPISEHNRLYWYRQTLGQGPEFLTYFQNEAQLEKSRLLSDRFSAERPKGSFSTLEIQRTEQGDSAMYLCASRVAGGPDEQFFGPGTRLTVL.

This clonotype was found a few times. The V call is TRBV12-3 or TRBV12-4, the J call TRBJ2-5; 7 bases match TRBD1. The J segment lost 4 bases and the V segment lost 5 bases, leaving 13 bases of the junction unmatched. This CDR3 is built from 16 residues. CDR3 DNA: TGTGCCAGCAGTCGCAACCGGGACAGCCTCCCAGAGACCCAGTACTTC. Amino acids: CASSRNRDSLPETQYF.

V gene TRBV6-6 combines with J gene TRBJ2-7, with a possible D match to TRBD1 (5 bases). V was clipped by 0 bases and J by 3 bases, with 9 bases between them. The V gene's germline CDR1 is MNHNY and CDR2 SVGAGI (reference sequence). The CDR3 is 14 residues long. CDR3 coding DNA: TGTGCCAGCAGTTACTCGTTACAGGACTACGAGCAGTACTTC. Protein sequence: CASSYSLQDYEQYF.

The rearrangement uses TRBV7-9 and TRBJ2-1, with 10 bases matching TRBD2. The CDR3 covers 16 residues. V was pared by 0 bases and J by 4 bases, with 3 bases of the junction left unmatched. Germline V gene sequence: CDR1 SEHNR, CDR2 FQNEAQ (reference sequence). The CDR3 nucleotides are TGTGCCAGCAGCTTAGCCGGACTAGCGGAGTACAATGAGCAGTTCTTC. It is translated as CASSLAGLAEYNEQFF.

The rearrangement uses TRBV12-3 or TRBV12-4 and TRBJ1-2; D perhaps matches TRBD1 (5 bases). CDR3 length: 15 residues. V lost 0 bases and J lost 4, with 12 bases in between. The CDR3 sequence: CASSLAPEGAYGYTF. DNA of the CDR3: TGTGCCAGCAGTTTAGCCCCCGAAGGGGCCTATGGCTACACCTTC.

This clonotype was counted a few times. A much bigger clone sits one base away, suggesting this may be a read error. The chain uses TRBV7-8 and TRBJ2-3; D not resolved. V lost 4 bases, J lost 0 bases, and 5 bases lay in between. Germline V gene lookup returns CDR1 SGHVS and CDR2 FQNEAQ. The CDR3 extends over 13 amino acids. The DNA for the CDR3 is TGTGCCAGCAGCTCCCACAGCACAGATACGCAGTATTTT. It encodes CASSSHSTDTQYF.

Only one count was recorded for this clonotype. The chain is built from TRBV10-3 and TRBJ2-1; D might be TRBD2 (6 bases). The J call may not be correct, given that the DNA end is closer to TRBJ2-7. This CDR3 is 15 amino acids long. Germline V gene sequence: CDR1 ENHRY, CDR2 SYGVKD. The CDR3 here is CAIGSAGRSYNEQYF. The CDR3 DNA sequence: TGTGCCATCGGTTCGGCGGGGAGGTCCTACAATGAGCAGTACTTC.